A selection of T cell receptor beta chains follows, all from one sample in a study of shared clonotypes between healthy human individuals. Assay used: immunoSEQ multiplex PCR; TCRdb lists only in-frame clones, some missing. The sample carries some 1.4 million clones, over 95% recorded once. The sequencing input was naive CD4+ T cells sorted from blood. The receptor set was obtained from a man younger than 45 in good health. Both conserved end residues are part of each CDR3. The D gene is left open where the match is weak.

V,D,J,DNA,CDR3
TRBV11-3,-,TRBJ2-7,TGTGCCAGCAGCTTAGAGGGCAACGAGCAGTACTTC,CASSLEGNEQYF
TRBV2,TRBD1,TRBJ1-1,TGTGCCAGCAGGGTAGGACAGGAAATCGGATCGAACACTGAAGCTTTCTTT,CASRVGQEIGSNTEAFF
TRBV7-6,TRBD2,TRBJ2-5,TGTGCCAGCAGCTTAGCCCGGGGGGGGGCGACCCAGTACTTC,CASSLARGGATQYF
TRBV18,-,TRBJ2-7,TGTGCCAGCTCATCGGGGAGAATAGCGGAGCCCTACGAGCAGTACTTC,CASSSGRIAEPYEQYF
TRBV7-2,-,TRBJ2-5,TGTGCCAGCAGCTTAGGCTTCGAAGGGTCGGGACAAGAGACCCAGTACTTC,CASSLGFEGSGQETQYF
TRBV20-1,-,TRBJ1-1,TGCAGTGCTAGGGTGAACACTGAAGCTTTCTTT,CSARVNTEAFF
TRBV2,TRBD2,TRBJ2-7,TGTGCCAGCAGTGAAAGGACTAGACCCTACGAGCAGTACTTC,CASSERTRPYEQYF
TRBV2,-,TRBJ2-1,TGTGCCAGCAGTGTGGACAGAGGGGACAATGAGCAGTTCTTC,CASSVDRGDNEQFF
TRBV10-3,TRBD1,TRBJ1-2,TGTGCCATCAGGGATGGGACAGTTTTAACCTATGGCTACACCTTC,CAIRDGTVLTYGYTF
TRBV5-6,-,TRBJ1-2,TGTGCCAGCAGACTGGACAGAGACTATGGCTACACCTTC,CASRLDRDYGYTF
TRBV19,-,TRBJ2-7,TGTGCCAGTAGACCCGGGACTGGGGAATACGAGCAGTACTTC,CASRPGTGEYEQYF
TRBV6-6,TRBD2,TRBJ2-7,TGTGCCAGCAGTTCTTTAGCGGGAGGGGCCTACGAGCAGTACTTC,CASSSLAGGAYEQYF
TRBV10-3,-,TRBJ2-3,TGTGCCATCAGTGAACTTGCTAGCACAGATACGCAGTATTTT,CAISELASTDTQYF
TRBV11-3,TRBD1,TRBJ2-1,TGTGCCAGCAGCTTAACCCGGACAGGGGCGGGGAATGAGCAGTTCTTC,CASSLTRTGAGNEQFF
TRBV28,-,TRBJ1-3,TGTGCCAGCAGTTTATTAGGGTTGGAGGGAAACACCATATATTTT,CASSLLGLEGNTIYF
TRBV5-4,-,TRBJ2-5,TGTGCCAGCGGCAGGGGTATTGAGACCCAGTACTTC,CASGRGIETQYF
TRBV11-3,-,TRBJ2-5,TGTGCCAGCAGCATGACAGTACAAGAGACCCAGTACTTC,CASSMTVQETQYF
TRBV5-1,-,TRBJ1-2,TGCGCCAGCAGCTTGGATTTAAGGGGTGGGCGCGATGCTGGCTACACCTTC,CASSLDLRGGRDAGYTF
TRBV9,-,TRBJ2-1,TGTGCCAGCAGCGTACAGTCAGGCCTAGGGTACAATGAGCAGTTCTTC,CASSVQSGLGYNEQFF
TRBV7-9,-,TRBJ2-1,TGTGCCAGCAGCTTATCCAATGAGCAGTTCTTC,CASSLSNEQFF